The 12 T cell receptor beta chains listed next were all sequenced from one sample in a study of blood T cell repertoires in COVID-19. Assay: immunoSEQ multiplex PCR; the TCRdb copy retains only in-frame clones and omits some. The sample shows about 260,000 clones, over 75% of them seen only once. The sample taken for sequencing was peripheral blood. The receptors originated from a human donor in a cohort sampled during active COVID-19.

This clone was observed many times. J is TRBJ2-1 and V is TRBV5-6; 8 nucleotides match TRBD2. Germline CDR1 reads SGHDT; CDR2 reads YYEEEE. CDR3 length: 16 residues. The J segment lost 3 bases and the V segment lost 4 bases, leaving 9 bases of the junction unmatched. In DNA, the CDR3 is TGTGCCAGCAGCCCGGATTTTGCGGGAGGCTACAATGAGCAGTTCTTC. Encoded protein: CASSPDFAGGYNEQFF.

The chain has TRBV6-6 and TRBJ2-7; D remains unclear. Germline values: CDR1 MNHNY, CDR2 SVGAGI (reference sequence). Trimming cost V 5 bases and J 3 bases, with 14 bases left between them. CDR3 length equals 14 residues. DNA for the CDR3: TGTGCCAGCAGTACGAGCCCTGAGAACTACGAGCAGTACTTC. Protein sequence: CASSTSPENYEQYF.

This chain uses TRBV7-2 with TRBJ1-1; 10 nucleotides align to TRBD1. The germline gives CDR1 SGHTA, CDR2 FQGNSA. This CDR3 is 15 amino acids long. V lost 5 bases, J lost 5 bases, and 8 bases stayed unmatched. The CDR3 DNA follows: TGTGCCAGCAGCCAAGTCCGGGACAGGGGAACTGAAGCTTTCTTT. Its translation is CASSQVRDRGTEAFF.

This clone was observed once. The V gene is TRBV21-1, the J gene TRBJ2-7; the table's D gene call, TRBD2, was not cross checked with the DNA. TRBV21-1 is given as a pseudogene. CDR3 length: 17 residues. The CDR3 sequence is CASSKLRLGLALHEQYF. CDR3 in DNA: TGTGCCAGCAGCAAACTTCGGCTCGGACTAGCGTTGCACGAGCAGTACTTC.

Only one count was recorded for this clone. CDR3 residues: CASSINNSPLHF. The CDR3 coding sequence is TGTGCCAGCAGCATCAATAATTCACCCCTCCACTTT. The chain carries TRBV3-1 (or the pseudogene TRBV3-2) and TRBJ1-6; D gene unclear. The CDR3 runs to 12 residues. Trimming shortened V by 5 bases and J by 5 bases, and 4 bases separated the two germline ends. CDR1 LGHDT and CDR2 YNNKEL come from the germline V gene (reference sequence).

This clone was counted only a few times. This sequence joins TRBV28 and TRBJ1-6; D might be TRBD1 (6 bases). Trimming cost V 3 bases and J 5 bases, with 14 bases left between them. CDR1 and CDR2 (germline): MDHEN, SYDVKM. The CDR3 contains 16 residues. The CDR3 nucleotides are TGTGCCAGCAGTTTTGTAGGGGGGGAAAATAATTCACCCCTCCACTTT. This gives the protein CASSFVGGENNSPLHF. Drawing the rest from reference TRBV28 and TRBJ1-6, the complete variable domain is DVKVTQSSRYLVKRTGEKVFLECVQDMDHENMFWYRQDPGLGLRLIYFSYDVKMKEKGDIPEGYSVSREKKERFSLILESASTNQTSMYLCASSFVGGENNSPLHFGNGTRLTVT.

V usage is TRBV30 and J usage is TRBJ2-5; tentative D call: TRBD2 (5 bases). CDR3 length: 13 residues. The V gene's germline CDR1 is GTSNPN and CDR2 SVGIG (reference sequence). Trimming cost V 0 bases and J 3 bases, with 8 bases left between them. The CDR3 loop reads CAWSVQAEETQYF. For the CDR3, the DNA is TGTGCCTGGAGTGTTCAAGCGGAAGAGACCCAGTACTTC.

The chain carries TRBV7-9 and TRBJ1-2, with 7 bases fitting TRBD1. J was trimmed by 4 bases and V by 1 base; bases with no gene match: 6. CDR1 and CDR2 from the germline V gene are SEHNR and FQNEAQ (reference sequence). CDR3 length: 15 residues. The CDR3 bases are TGTGCCAGCAGCTTAGAGGTTGCAGGGGGCTATGGCTACACCTTC. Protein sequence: CASSLEVAGGYGYTF.

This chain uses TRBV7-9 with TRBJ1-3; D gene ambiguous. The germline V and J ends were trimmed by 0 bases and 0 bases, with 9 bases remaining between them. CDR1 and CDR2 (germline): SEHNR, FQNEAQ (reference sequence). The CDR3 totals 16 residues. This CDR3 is CASSLALRYSGNTIYF. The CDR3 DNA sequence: TGTGCCAGCAGCTTAGCGCTGAGGTACTCTGGAAACACCATATATTTT.

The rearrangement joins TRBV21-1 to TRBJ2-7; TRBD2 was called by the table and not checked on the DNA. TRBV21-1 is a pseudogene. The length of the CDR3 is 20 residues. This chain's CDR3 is CASSKARTSGSPRALYEQYF. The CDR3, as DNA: TGTGCCAGCAGCAAAGCCCGGACTAGCGGGAGTCCGAGGGCCCTCTACGAGCAGTACTTC.

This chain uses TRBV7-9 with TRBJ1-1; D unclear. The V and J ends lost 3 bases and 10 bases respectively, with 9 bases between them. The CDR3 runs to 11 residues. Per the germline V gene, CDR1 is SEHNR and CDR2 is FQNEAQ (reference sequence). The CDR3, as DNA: TGTGCCAGCAGCTTTTTCTCGGGAGCTTTCTTT. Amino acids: CASSFFSGAFF.

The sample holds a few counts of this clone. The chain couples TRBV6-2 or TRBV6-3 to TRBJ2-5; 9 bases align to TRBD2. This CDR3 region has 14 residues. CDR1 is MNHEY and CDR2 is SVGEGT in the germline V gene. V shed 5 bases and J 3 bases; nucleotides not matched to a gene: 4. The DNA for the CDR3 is TGTGCCAGCAGTATCCGACTAGCGGAAGAGACCCAGTACTTC. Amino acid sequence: CASSIRLAEETQYF.